This entry lists 11 T cell receptor beta chains sequenced from one sample in a study of response to subunit inactivated influenza vaccine (dated by TCRdb to the late 2010s). Libraries were made using RT-PCR. TCRdb names Illumina HiSeq 2500 as the instrument used. Using fastp trimming at Q25 and MiXCR clonotype assembly, TCRdb reanalyzed the public sequencing data and kept in-frame beta chains. CDR3 protein duplicates are merged, each entry listing the most common genes and DNA. The sample table holds 530,000 or so distinct CDR3 sequences, of which about 14% were seen once. The ten largest account for 8.5% to 14% of the sample. Sequences were derived from PBMCs from blood, sampled less than 13 days after vaccination. All receptors come from a man aged 45-60 years who received an inactivated influenza vaccine. Donor details come from another sample of the same person, matched by shared clones.

This clonotype was observed a single time. This rearrangement joins TRBV6-5 to TRBJ1-2; no definite D call. V was clipped by 2 bases and J by 4 bases, with 8 bases between them. CDR1 and CDR2 from the germline V gene are MNHEY and SVGAGI. The CDR3 is 13 amino acids. The CDR3 sequence: CASSYAPVYGYTF. The CDR3, as DNA: TGTGCCAGCAGTTACGCCCCGGTCTATGGCTACACCTTC.

The sample holds a few counts of this clonotype. The chain joins TRBV3-1 to TRBJ1-6; 7 bases align to TRBD1. Looked up from germline, CDR1 is LGHDT and CDR2 is YNNKEL (reference sequence). The CDR3 loop spans 16 amino acids. The ends lost 3 bases at V and 5 bases at J; junction bases unmatched: 7. CDR3 residues: CASSHRQGMNNSPLHF. The CDR3 nucleotides read TGTGCCAGCAGCCACCGACAGGGAATGAATAATTCACCCCTCCACTTT.

This clonotype was observed a few times. This chain joins TRBV7-2 and TRBJ2-7; a possible D gene is TRBD2 (5 bases). The CDR3 loop spans 13 amino acids. The V end was cut by 4 bases, the J end by 3 bases, with 10 bases between. In germline, CDR1 is SGHTA, CDR2 FQGNSA. The CDR3 region has the DNA TGTGCCAGCAGCTATCGGACTGTCTACGAGCAGTACTTC. This encodes CASSYRTVYEQYF.

This clonotype was recorded a few times. The V and J genes are TRBV20-1 and TRBJ1-4; D unresolved. V lost 0 bases and J lost 6, with 5 bases in between. This CDR3 is built from 12 residues. Germline V CDR1 and CDR2: DFQATT, SNEGSKA (reference sequence). The CDR3 nucleotides read TGCAGTGCTAGAGAGGCGTATGAAAAACTGTTTTTT. This encodes CSAREAYEKLFF.

This clonotype was picked up a small number of times. This rearrangement joins TRBV20-1 to TRBJ1-5; D might be TRBD1 (5 bases). Germline-derived CDR1 and CDR2 are DFQATT and SNEGSKA (reference sequence). The germline V and J ends were trimmed by 5 bases and 6 bases, with 14 bases remaining between them. CDR3 size: 13 residues. The CDR3 protein is CSAGGQGGQPQHF. The CDR3 DNA is TGCAGTGCTGGAGGCCAGGGTGGTCAGCCCCAGCATTTT.

This clonotype was seen a handful of times. The J gene is TRBJ2-5, the V gene TRBV12-3 or TRBV12-4; TRBD1 aligns across 7 bases. V shed 3 bases and J 0 bases; nucleotides not matched to a gene: 13. This CDR3 spans 18 amino acids. In DNA form, the CDR3 reads TGTGCCAGCAGTTTTCTTCCCAGGGGGACCCCCCACCAAGAGACCCAGTACTTC. This codes for CASSFLPRGTPHQETQYF.

The chain joins TRBV11-2 to TRBJ2-7; 12 nucleotides match TRBD2. V gave up 1 base and J gave up 3 bases; unmatched junction bases: 10. This CDR3 is built from 18 residues. The germline V gene encodes CDR1 SGHAT and CDR2 FQNNGV. The CDR3 here is CASSLGRTSGTLNYEQYF. DNA of the CDR3: TGTGCCAGCAGCTTAGGACGGACTAGCGGGACCCTAAACTACGAGCAGTACTTC. The full variable domain, rest sourced from reference TRBV11-2 and TRBJ2-7, is EAGVAQSPRYKIIEKRQSVAFWCNPISGHATLYWYQQILGQGPKLLIQFQNNGVVDDSQLPKDRFSAERLKGVDSTLKIQPAKLEDSAVYLCASSLGRTSGTLNYEQYFGPGTRLTVT.

The sample holds a few counts of this clonotype. The rearrangement links TRBV28 to TRBJ1-1; D not certain. The CDR3 totals 14 residues. CDR1 is MDHEN and CDR2 is SYDVKM in the germline V gene. The V end was cut by 3 bases, the J end by 5 bases, with 13 bases between. CDR3 nucleotide sequence: TGTGCCAGCAGTTTCTCGGGTCGCCAGACTGAAGCTTTCTTT. This encodes CASSFSGRQTEAFF.

This clonotype was detected only a few times. V gene TRBV7-2 combines with J gene TRBJ2-2; TRBD1 aligns across 10 bases. This CDR3 has 14 residues. Germline CDR1 and CDR2: SGHTA and FQGNSA. The junction had 6 bases not matched to a gene; V was cut back by 7 bases and J by 7 bases. The CDR3 bases are TGTGCCAGCAAATCGACAGGGGGCTTCGGGGAGCTGTTTTTT. It encodes CASKSTGGFGELFF.

For the CDR3, the DNA is TGTGCCAGCACCTGGGGGCAGGGACCCTACGAGCAGTACTTC. Translating gives CASTWGQGPYEQYF. The chain uses TRBV6-2 or TRBV6-3 and TRBJ2-7; tentative D call: TRBD1 (6 bases). Looked up from germline, CDR1 is MNHEY and CDR2 is SVGEGT. The CDR3 is 14 amino acids. Trimming shortened V by 7 bases and J by 2 bases, and 15 bases separated the two germline ends.

In this sample, this clonotype turned up a few times. This sequence joins TRBV6-1 and TRBJ1-5; a weak D match, TRBD1 (5 bases). Trimming removed 2 bases from V and 3 bases from J, with 11 bases in between. The CDR3 consists of 15 residues. The germline CDR1 and CDR2 sequences are MNHNS and SASEGT. This CDR3 reads CASSEWPGLNQPQHF. The CDR3 DNA reads TGTGCCAGCAGTGAATGGCCAGGGCTCAATCAGCCCCAGCATTTT.